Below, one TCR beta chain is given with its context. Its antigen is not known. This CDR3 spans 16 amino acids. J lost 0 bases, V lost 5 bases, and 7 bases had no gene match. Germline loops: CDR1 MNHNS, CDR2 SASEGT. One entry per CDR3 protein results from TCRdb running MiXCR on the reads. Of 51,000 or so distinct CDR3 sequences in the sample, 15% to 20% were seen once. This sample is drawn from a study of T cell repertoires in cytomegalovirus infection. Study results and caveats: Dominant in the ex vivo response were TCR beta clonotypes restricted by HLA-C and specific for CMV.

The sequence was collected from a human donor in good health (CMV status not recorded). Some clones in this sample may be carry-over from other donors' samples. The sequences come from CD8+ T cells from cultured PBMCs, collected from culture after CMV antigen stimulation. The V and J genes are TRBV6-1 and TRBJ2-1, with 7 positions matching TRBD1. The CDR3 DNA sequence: TGTGCCAGCAGTAAGGGGGCGCTTAGCTCCTACAATGAGCAGTTCTTC. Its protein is CASSKGALSSYNEQFF.